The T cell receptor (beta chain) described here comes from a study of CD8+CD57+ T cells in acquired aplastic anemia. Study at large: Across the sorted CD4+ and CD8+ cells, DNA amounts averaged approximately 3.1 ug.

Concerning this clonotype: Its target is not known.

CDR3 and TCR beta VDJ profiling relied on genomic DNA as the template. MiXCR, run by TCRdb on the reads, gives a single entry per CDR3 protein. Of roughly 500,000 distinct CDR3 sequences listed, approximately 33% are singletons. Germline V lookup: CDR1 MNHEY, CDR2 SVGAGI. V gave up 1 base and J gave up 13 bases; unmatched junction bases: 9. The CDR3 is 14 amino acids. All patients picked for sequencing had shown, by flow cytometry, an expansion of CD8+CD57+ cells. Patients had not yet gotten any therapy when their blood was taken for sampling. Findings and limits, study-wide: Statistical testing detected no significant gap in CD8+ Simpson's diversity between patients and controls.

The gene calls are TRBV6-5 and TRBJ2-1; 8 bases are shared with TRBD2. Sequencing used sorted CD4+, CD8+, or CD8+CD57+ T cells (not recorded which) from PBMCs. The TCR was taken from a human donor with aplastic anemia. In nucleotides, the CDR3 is TGTGCCAGCAGTTACTACGGGACTAGGGGAAATCAGTTCTTC. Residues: CASSYYGTRGNQFF.